Listed here are 2 T cell receptor beta chains from one sample, sequenced in a study of cytomegalovirus exposure and HLA in healthy donors. A multiplex PCR was run with 60 Vbeta primers and 13 Jbeta primers. Sequenced by immunoSEQ multiplex PCR; TCRdb stores in-frame clones only, minus some. Here the sample spans around 170,000 clones, around three quarters being singletons. The sample was PBMCs. The source of these receptors is a man aged 35 to 55 in good health and CMV-seronegative.

The chain has TRBV29-1 and TRBJ2-1; D may be TRBD2 (6 bases). The V gene lost 3 bases and the J gene lost 2 bases, with 17 bases spanning the gap. The CDR3 is made up of 16 amino acids. Germline CDR1 reads SQVTM; CDR2 reads ANQGSEA. The CDR3: CSVEGLAQRTYNEQFF. DNA of the CDR3: TGCAGCGTTGAGGGACTGGCCCAAAGGACCTACAATGAGCAGTTCTTC.

The genes are TRBV6-6 and TRBJ2-1; 10 nucleotides align to TRBD2. Germline CDR1 and CDR2: MNHNY and SVGAGI (reference sequence). J lost 6 bases, V lost 2 bases, and 4 bases had no gene match. There are 15 residues in the CDR3. The CDR3 region is CASSYGLAGVNEQFF. The CDR3 nucleotides are TGTGCCAGCAGTTACGGGCTAGCGGGAGTCAATGAGCAGTTCTTC.